A selection of T cell receptor beta chains follows, all from one sample in a study of a mutant IDH1 vaccine in newly diagnosed glioma. No antigen has been identified for these receptors. Profiling relied on immunoSEQ multiplex PCR, and the TCRdb table lists in-frame clones only, not all of them. This table holds about 38,000 clones, roughly 74% found once. The sequencing here drew on PBMCs, taken from a glioma patient whose treatment included an IDH1 peptide vaccine. The source is a man between 40 and 49 years old with glioma. CDR3s include the opening cysteine and the closing phenylalanine or tryptophan. The D gene is left open where the match is weak. Size is omitted from some rows. Given values are once, few, many or a class for expanded clones.

d_call	clone_size	cdr3_length	v_call	j_call	cdr3_nt	cdr3_aa
NA	once	13	TRBV4-1	TRBJ2-1	TGCGCCAGCAGCCAAGCGGACTCCAATGAGCAGTTCTTC	CASSQADSNEQFF
NA	NA	14	TRBV4-1	TRBJ1-1	TGCGCCAGCAGCCTGGGACCGTCGGACACTGAAGCTTTCTTT	CASSLGPSDTEAFF
TRBD1	NA	16	TRBV4-1	TRBJ1-2	TGCGCCAGCAGCCAAGCCGGGACAGTTACCTCCTATGGCTACACCTTC	CASSQAGTVTSYGYTF
TRBD1	NA	14	TRBV27	TRBJ2-1	TGTGCCAGCGGATTTTGGGACAGGGGCCATGAGCAGTTCTTC	CASGFWDRGHEQFF
NA	NA	14	TRBV5-1	TRBJ2-7	TGCGCCAGCAGGACCGAGTGGCGGGCCAGCGAGCAGTACTTC	CASRTEWRASEQYF
NA	NA	14	TRBV6-5	TRBJ2-5	TGTGCCAGCAGTTACTCCGGATTGAGAGAGACCCAGTACTTC	CASSYSGLRETQYF
NA	NA	13	TRBV2	TRBJ2-5	TGTGCCAGCAGTAAAACTAGAAAAGAGACCCAGTACTTC	CASSKTRKETQYF
NA	NA	14	TRBV18	TRBJ1-4	TGTGCCAGCTCACCTAGACAGTATAATGAAAAACTGTTTTTT	CASSPRQYNEKLFF
TRBD2	few	13	TRBV10-3	TRBJ2-1	TGTGCCATCAGTGAGTCGGGGGGGTATGAGCAGTTCTTC	CAISESGGYEQFF
NA	NA	16	TRBV10-3	TRBJ1-2	TGTGCCATCAGTGAGTCGGGTCAGGGCAAGCGTGGCGGCTACACCTTC	CAISESGQGKRGGYTF
TRBD1	NA	14	TRBV5-1	TRBJ2-7	TGCGCCAGCAGCTCGGGACAGCCGCCCTACGAGCAGTACTTC	CASSSGQPPYEQYF
NA	NA	14	TRBV6-5	TRBJ1-1	TGTGCCAGCAGTTACTCAGGGTTGAACACTGAAGCTTTCTTT	CASSYSGLNTEAFF
NA	NA	15	TRBV30	TRBJ2-2	NA	CAWSVLLSNTGELFF
NA	NA	14	TRBV5-1	TRBJ2-2	TGCGCCAGCAGCTTGGGGGTGGACACCGGGGAGCTGTTTTTT	CASSLGVDTGELFF
NA	NA	13	TRBV19	TRBJ1-5	TGTGCCAGCGGTACGGGTTTGGAGCAGCCCCAGCATTTT	CASGTGLEQPQHF
NA	NA	15	TRBV7-9	TRBJ1-4	TGTGCCAGCAGCCAAAGGGGTGGGACACAAGAAAAACTGTTTTTT	CASSQRGGTQEKLFF
NA	NA	13	TRBV2	TRBJ1-4	TGTGCCAGCCTTCGGGACTATAATGAAAAACTGTTTTTT	CASLRDYNEKLFF
NA	few	12	TRBV19	TRBJ1-6	TGTGCCAGTAGGTCCAGTAATTCACCCCTCCACTTT	CASRSSNSPLHF
NA	NA	13	TRBV6-5	TRBJ2-2	TGTGCCAGCACTTCAGTGAACACCGGGGAGCTGTTTTTT	CASTSVNTGELFF
NA	NA	14	TRBV5-1	TRBJ1-3	TGCGCCAGCAGCCCGGGGGGCTCTGGAAACACCATATATTTT	CASSPGGSGNTIYF
NA	NA	15	TRBV5-1	TRBJ2-5	TGCGCCAGCAGCATTAGTAGAGGGGATGTTGAGACCCAGTACTTC	CASSISRGDVETQYF
TRBD1	NA	14	TRBV11-2	TRBJ2-7	TGTGCCAGCAGCTTCTCGGACAGGGGGTACGAGCAGTACTTC	CASSFSDRGYEQYF
TRBD1	NA	14	TRBV5-1	TRBJ1-1	TGCGCCAGCAGCAGAGGACAGGGGGCTTCTGAAGCTTTCTTT	CASSRGQGASEAFF
NA	few	14	TRBV27	TRBJ1-5	TGTGCCAGCAGTCCAGGGTATAGCAATCAGCCCCAGCATTTT	CASSPGYSNQPQHF
NA	NA	16	TRBV5-5	TRBJ1-1	TGTGCCAGCAGCTTTGCGGGGCCGCGGTCGAACACTGAAGCTTTCTTT	CASSFAGPRSNTEAFF
TRBD1	NA	14	TRBV14	TRBJ2-7	TGTGCCAGCAGCCGCCGGGACAGGGCTGACGAGCAGTACTTC	CASSRRDRADEQYF
NA	NA	12	TRBV25-1	TRBJ2-5	TGTGCCAGCAGTGGTCGATGGGAGACCCAGTACTTC	CASSGRWETQYF
NA	NA	14	TRBV4-2	TRBJ2-5	TGTGCCAGCAGCCAAGGGACAAAACAAGAGACCCAGTACTTC	CASSQGTKQETQYF
NA	once	13	TRBV29-1	TRBJ1-2	TGCAGCGCTGGGGAAACCGGTAACTATGGCTACACCTTC	CSAGETGNYGYTF
NA	NA	16	TRBV7-6	TRBJ2-2	TGTGCCAGCAGCTTACTTGCAGGAGGAAGCACCGGGGAGCTGTTTTTT	CASSLLAGGSTGELFF
NA	once	15	TRBV4-1	TRBJ2-3	TGCGCCAGCAGCCAAGTTCCAGGGACGGGTGATACGCAGTATTTT	CASSQVPGTGDTQYF
TRBD1	NA	13	TRBV2	TRBJ2-5	TGTGCCAGCGGGGGACAGGGCCAAGAGACCCAGTACTTC	CASGGQGQETQYF
NA	NA	15	TRBV11-2	TRBJ1-2	TGTGCCAGCAGCTTAGTCAGCGGTTGGAACTATGGCTACACCTTC	CASSLVSGWNYGYTF
NA	NA	13	TRBV6-5	TRBJ1-4	TGTGCCAGCAGTTACTGGGGGGGTGAAAAACTGTTTTTT	CASSYWGGEKLFF
NA	few	13	TRBV18	TRBJ1-1	TGTGCCAGCTCACCATCAATCGACACTGAAGCTTTCTTT	CASSPSIDTEAFF
TRBD1	NA	14	TRBV6-5	TRBJ1-2	TGTGCCAGCAGGCGCGGACAGGGAGTCTATGGCTACACCTTC	CASRRGQGVYGYTF
NA	NA	15	TRBV7-7	TRBJ2-1	TGTGCTAGCAGCGTCGGGAACCAGGGCGGGGATGAGCAGTTCTTC	CASSVGNQGGDEQFF
TRBD1	NA	17	TRBV7-9	TRBJ1-1	TGTGCCAGCAGCTTCAGGACAGGGGGCCCAATGAACACTGAAGCTTTCTTT	CASSFRTGGPMNTEAFF
TRBD1	NA	14	TRBV19	TRBJ2-7	TGTGCCAGTAGTATGGGACAGGGCCTCTACGAGCAGTACTTC	CASSMGQGLYEQYF
NA	NA	13	TRBV6-6	TRBJ1-1	TGTGCCAGCAGTCTCATACCTTACACTGAAGCTTTCTTT	CASSLIPYTEAFF
TRBD1	few	15	TRBV19	TRBJ1-1	TGTGCCAGTAGTTCGCTCCCGGACAGGGTCACTGAAGCTTTCTTT	CASSSLPDRVTEAFF
NA	NA	13	TRBV2	TRBJ1-2	TGTGCCAGCAGTGTTATCGATAACTATGGCTACACCTTC	CASSVIDNYGYTF
NA	NA	11	TRBV2	TRBJ1-1	TGTGCCAGCAAGCGGTTTCCTGAAGCTTTCTTT	CASKRFPEAFF
NA	NA	13	TRBV5-6	TRBJ1-6	TGTGCCAGCAGCCAGGGGACCGTTTCACCCCTCCACTTT	CASSQGTVSPLHF
NA	few	15	TRBV5-6	TRBJ1-5	TGTGCCAGCAGCTTGGGAAGGAGTAACAATCAGCCCCAGCATTTT	CASSLGRSNNQPQHF
NA	NA	13	TRBV6-1	TRBJ2-7	TGTGCCAGCAGCCGGGACACAATTTACGAGCAGTACTTC	CASSRDTIYEQYF
NA	NA	12	TRBV29-1	TRBJ2-1	TGCAGCGCCCTCAGGTCCTACAATGAGCAGTTCTTC	CSALRSYNEQFF
NA	NA	15	TRBV4-1	TRBJ1-2	TGCGCCAGCAGCCAACAATTGGGTCATAACTATGGCTACACCTTC	CASSQQLGHNYGYTF
TRBD1	NA	16	TRBV6-5	TRBJ2-7	TGTGCCAGCAGTTACTCCCTGGACAGGGCTGGGTACGAGCAGTACTTC	CASSYSLDRAGYEQYF
NA	NA	13	TRBV5-4	TRBJ2-1	TGTGCCAGCAGAGTACGGGGGGCGGCTGAGCAGTTCTTC	CASRVRGAAEQFF
NA	NA	13	TRBV7-9	TRBJ2-5	TGTGCCAGCAGCTTGAACAGCCAAGAGACCCAGTACTTC	CASSLNSQETQYF
NA	NA	13	TRBV18	TRBJ1-1	TGTGCCAGCTCAGAACAACCGAACACTGAAGCTTTCTTT	CASSEQPNTEAFF
NA	NA	13	TRBV6-5	TRBJ1-2	TGTGCCAGCAGGATGGACGGAAACTATGGCTACACCTTC	CASRMDGNYGYTF